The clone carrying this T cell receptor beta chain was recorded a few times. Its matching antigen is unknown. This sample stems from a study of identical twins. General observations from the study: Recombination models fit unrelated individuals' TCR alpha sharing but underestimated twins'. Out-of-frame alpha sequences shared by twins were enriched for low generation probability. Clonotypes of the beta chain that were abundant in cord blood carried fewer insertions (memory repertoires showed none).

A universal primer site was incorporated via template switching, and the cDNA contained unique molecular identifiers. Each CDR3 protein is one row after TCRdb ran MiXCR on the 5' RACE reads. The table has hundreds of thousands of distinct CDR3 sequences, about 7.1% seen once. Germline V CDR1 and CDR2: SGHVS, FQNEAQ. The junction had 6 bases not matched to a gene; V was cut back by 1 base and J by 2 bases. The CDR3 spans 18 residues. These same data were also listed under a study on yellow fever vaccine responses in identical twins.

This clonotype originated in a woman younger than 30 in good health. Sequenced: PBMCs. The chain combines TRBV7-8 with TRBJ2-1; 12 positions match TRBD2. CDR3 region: CASSLGLAGELAYNEQFF. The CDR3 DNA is TGTGCCAGCAGCTTAGGACTAGCGGGAGAGTTGGCCTACAATGAGCAGTTCTTC.